The entry below gives a single T cell receptor (beta chain) sequence along with its context. Its cognate antigen is unknown. At one of its ends the junction is not consistent with the germline gene, which may arise from a read error. The sample belongs to a study of metastatic and nonmetastatic thyroid tumors. Study details: The authors compared repertoires across blood and tumor or nodule tissue from malignant and benign thyroid patients. Whole-study results and caveats: In blood and tumor, TCR beta diversity was reportedly significantly higher in malignant thyroid tumors than in benign nodules.

All patients were treatment-naive before thyroid surgery. TCRdb reprocessed the PCR reads using MiXCR. The table records 20,000 to 25,000 clones, over 30% of them present only once. Source material: blood. This receptor was taken from a female donor with papillary thyroid cancer or a benign thyroid nodule (not recorded which). Some clones in this sample may be carry-over from other donors' samples.

DNA for the CDR3: TGTGCCAACAGCTTAAGTCTAGCTGGAGGACTTTATTTCTTC. Translated, it gives CANSLSLAGGLYFF. This chain connects TRBV11-2 to TRBJ2-1; D possibly corresponds to TRBD2 (5 bases). There are 14 residues in the CDR3. Germline V lookup: CDR1 SGHAT, CDR2 FQNNGV. Full variable domain (outside the CDR3, taken from reference TRBV11-2 and TRBJ2-1): EAGVAQSPRYKIIEKRQSVAFWCNPISGHATLYWYQQILGQGPKLLIQFQNNGVVDDSQLPKDRFSAERLKGVDSTLKIQPAKLEDSAVYLCANSLSLAGGLYFFGPGTRLTVL.